The rows below give T cell receptor beta chains drawn from one sample of a study of blood T cell repertoires in COVID-19. Sequencing used immunoSEQ multiplex PCR; TCRdb keeps in-frame clones, though not all of them. Of 150,000 or so clones in the sample, roughly nine tenths are singletons; the top ten hold over 15%. Sequencing used peripheral blood. The source is a man in his 60s with active or convalescent COVID-19. Each CDR3 is given with its conserved first and last residue. The D gene is left open where the match is weak. Clone size appears in some rows only: once, few, many, or a class for an expanded clone.

V	size	D	J	DNA	CDR3
TRBV10-3	NA	TRBD2	TRBJ2-1	TGTGCCATCAGTGAGTCACTAGCGGGATTAGATGAGCAGTTCTTC	CAISESLAGLDEQFF
TRBV10-3	once	NA	TRBJ1-2	TGTGCCATCAGTAACTCGAGGGGGGGTAACTATGGCTACACCTTC	CAISNSRGGNYGYTF
TRBV3-1/TRBV3-2	NA	TRBD2	TRBJ2-1	TGTGCCAGCAGCTCGGGACTAGCGGTTTACAATGAGCAGTTCTTC	CASSSGLAVYNEQFF
TRBV11-2	NA	NA	TRBJ2-7	TGTGCCAGCAGCTTAGGAACAGGGCCTTCCTACGAGCAGTACTTC	CASSLGTGPSYEQYF
TRBV6-5	NA	TRBD1	TRBJ1-5	TGTGCCAGCAGACAAACAGGGGAAGAGCCCCAGCATTTT	CASRQTGEEPQHF
TRBV5-1	NA	NA	TRBJ2-7	TGCGCCAGCAGCTTGTTGAGCGGTTCTACCTACGAGCAGTACTTC	CASSLLSGSTYEQYF
TRBV9	NA	NA	TRBJ1-2	TGTGCCAGCAGCGAGGGGGATAGTTATGGCTACACCTTC	CASSEGDSYGYTF
TRBV7-2	once	TRBD1	TRBJ1-5	TGTGCCAGCAGCACACAGGGGTTGGGCAATCAGCCCCAGCATTTT	CASSTQGLGNQPQHF
TRBV27	NA	TRBD1	TRBJ1-5	TGTGCCAGCAGTCCACGACAGGGGCTCAATCAGCCCCAGCATTTT	CASSPRQGLNQPQHF
TRBV2	NA	NA	TRBJ1-2	TGTGCCAGCACCCTTAGTGGGGCGAAGGGCTACACCTTC	CASTLSGAKGYTF
TRBV6-5	NA	NA	TRBJ2-5	TGTGCCAGCAGCTTAGCTCGACAGGTAGAAGAGACCCAGTACTTC	CASSLARQVEETQYF
TRBV3-1/TRBV3-2	NA	NA	TRBJ2-7	TGTGCCAGCAGCCAACAGGGATCCTACGAGCAGTACTTC	CASSQQGSYEQYF
TRBV11-2	once	NA	TRBJ1-2	TGTGCCAGCAGCTTAGTAGGGAGGTCTACTGGCTACACCTTC	CASSLVGRSTGYTF
TRBV11-3	NA	TRBD1	TRBJ1-1	TGTGCCAGCAGCTTAGCCGGGACAGACAACACTGAAGCTTTCTTT	CASSLAGTDNTEAFF
TRBV7-8	NA	NA	TRBJ1-2	TGTGCCAGCAGCTTAGGCAGTCACTATGGCTACACCTTC	CASSLGSHYGYTF
TRBV30	NA	NA	TRBJ1-4	TGTGCCTGGAGTGTATCGGCAGGGGTCGAAAAACTGTTTTTT	CAWSVSAGVEKLFF
TRBV2	NA	NA	TRBJ2-3	TGTGCCAGCAGGTACAGAGGGGACTTAGATACGCAGTATTTT	CASRYRGDLDTQYF
TRBV4-2	NA	TRBD2	TRBJ2-1	TGTGCCAGCAGCCAAGATAAACGGGGGGGCCGGAATGAGCAGTTCTTC	CASSQDKRGGRNEQFF
TRBV2	once	NA	TRBJ1-5	TGTGCCAGCAGTGCCCGAGGGGGTGGCAATCAGCCCCAGCATTTT	CASSARGGGNQPQHF
TRBV12-3/TRBV12-4	NA	NA	TRBJ1-5	TGTGCCAGCGCTGGGACTTATCAGCCCCAGCATTTT	CASAGTYQPQHF
TRBV27	NA	NA	TRBJ1-6	TGTGCCAGCACTCAACACCAGGGGACCTATAATTCACCCCTCCACTTT	CASTQHQGTYNSPLHF
TRBV3-1/TRBV3-2	once	TRBD1	TRBJ1-5	TGTGCCAGCAGCCAAGAGTGGACAGGGAGTCAGCCCCAGCATTTT	CASSQEWTGSQPQHF
TRBV13	NA	NA	TRBJ2-3	TGTGCCAGCAGCCTAAAAGGCACAGATACGCAGTATTTT	CASSLKGTDTQYF
TRBV18	NA	TRBD2	TRBJ2-3	TGTGCCAGCTCACCATGGCTAGCGGGCACAGATACGCAGTATTTT	CASSPWLAGTDTQYF
TRBV19	once	NA	TRBJ1-5	TGTGCCAGTAGTTCGACTAGGACGGCGAATCAGCCCCAGCATTTT	CASSSTRTANQPQHF
TRBV6-5	NA	TRBD1	TRBJ1-1	TGTGCCAGCAGTTACGGCTCGGCAGGGGGGAACACTGAAGCTTTCTTT	CASSYGSAGGNTEAFF
TRBV30	NA	NA	TRBJ2-1	TGTGCCTGGAGTGTACGGTCAGGTGAGCAGTTCTTC	CAWSVRSGEQFF
TRBV6-5	NA	NA	TRBJ1-3	TGTGCCAGCAGTTACTCGATGTACTCCTCTGGAAACACCATATATTTT	CASSYSMYSSGNTIYF
TRBV7-9	once	NA	TRBJ1-3	TGTGCCAGCAGCTTAGGACGGGGGGCCAGGACTGGAAACACCATATATTTT	CASSLGRGARTGNTIYF
TRBV20-1	NA	NA	TRBJ2-7	TGCAGTGCTAGTACGGGGGATGGCTACGAGCAGTACTTC	CSASTGDGYEQYF
TRBV7-9	NA	TRBD2	TRBJ2-1	TGTGCCAGCAGCGACACTAGCGGGGCCAGATACAATGAGCAGTTCTTC	CASSDTSGARYNEQFF
TRBV9	few	TRBD1	TRBJ1-1	TGTGCCAGCAGCGAGGGACAGGGGGCGTGGGCTGAAGCTTTCTTT	CASSEGQGAWAEAFF
TRBV5-1	NA	TRBD1	TRBJ2-1	TGCGCCAGCATGTCTCCGGGACAGGATGGTAATGAGCAGTTCTTC	CASMSPGQDGNEQFF
TRBV2	NA	NA	TRBJ1-3	TGTGCCAGCACCGGAGCGGGGTTCAACACCATATATTTT	CASTGAGFNTIYF
TRBV11-2	NA	NA	TRBJ2-7	TGTGCCAGCAGCTCGTTCTACGAGCAGTACTTC	CASSSFYEQYF
TRBV7-2	once	NA	TRBJ2-4	TGTGCCAGTACTACAGGGAAGGGTGTCAAAAACATTCAGTACTTC	CASTTGKGVKNIQYF
TRBV5-1	NA	NA	TRBJ2-7	TGCGCCAGCAGCTTGGGGGCAGACCGCGAGCAGTACTTC	CASSLGADREQYF
TRBV11-2	NA	NA	TRBJ1-3	TGTGCCAGCAGCCCTAGGGGCCTTCACTCCGGAAACACCATATATTTT	CASSPRGLHSGNTIYF
TRBV6-6	once	NA	TRBJ1-3	TGTGCCAGCAGTTACTCGAACTCAGGGGCTGGAAACACCATATATTTT	CASSYSNSGAGNTIYF
TRBV15	few	TRBD2	TRBJ2-7	TGTGCCACCAGCCACCCTGGGGTAGCGGGAGCATACGAGCAGTACTTC	CATSHPGVAGAYEQYF
TRBV11-3	NA	TRBD2	TRBJ2-1	TGTGCCAGCAGCGGAGCGGGGGGGGCGCTCAATGAGCAGTTCTTC	CASSGAGGALNEQFF
TRBV19	NA	TRBD1	TRBJ1-2	TGTGCCAGTAGTACCGGACAGGGGGTTTTGTCGGTTGGCTACACCTTC	CASSTGQGVLSVGYTF
TRBV5-5	NA	NA	TRBJ1-2	TGTGCCAGCAGCCCAGGACACGGCGGGGACACCTTC	CASSPGHGGDTF
TRBV2	NA	TRBD1	TRBJ2-3	TGTGCCAGCATGCGGGACAGGGGGCGTTTCACAGATACGCAGTATTTT	CASMRDRGRFTDTQYF
TRBV7-6	NA	TRBD1	TRBJ2-7	TGTGCCAGCAGCCTTGACAGGGGCCCCTACGAGCAGTACTTC	CASSLDRGPYEQYF
TRBV6-5	NA	TRBD1	TRBJ1-1	TGTGCCAGCAGGCAGACCGACAGGGCCACTGAAGCTTTCTTT	CASRQTDRATEAFF
TRBV27	NA	NA	TRBJ2-2	TGTGCCAGCCGCCCCCAGCGCGGGCAGGTGAACACCGGGGAGCTGTTTTTT	CASRPQRGQVNTGELFF
TRBV6-1	NA	TRBD1	TRBJ2-7	TGTGCCAGCAGTGAACCCAACAGGGGGCGATCCTACGAGCAGTACTTC	CASSEPNRGRSYEQYF
TRBV12-5	NA	TRBD2	TRBJ2-6	TGTGCTAGTGGTCTGACTAGCGGGACAGACGGGGCCAACGTCCTGACTTTC	CASGLTSGTDGANVLTF
TRBV2	NA	NA	TRBJ2-7	TGTGCCAGCAGAGGTAGAACAGGGAACGACGAGCAGTACTTC	CASRGRTGNDEQYF
TRBV6-1	NA	TRBD2	TRBJ2-1	TGTGCCAGCAGTGAGGGACCCGGGTCGGGCGGGGGTCGCTACAATGAGCAGTTCTTC	CASSEGPGSGGGRYNEQFF
TRBV5-1	NA	TRBD1	TRBJ1-1	TGCGCCAGCCGCGGGGACAGGTTGTGGACTGAAGCTTTCTTT	CASRGDRLWTEAFF
TRBV13	NA	NA	TRBJ2-3	TGTGCCAGCATCAAAATGGCTGGGGCTGCTCGCACAGATACGCAGTATTTT	CASIKMAGAARTDTQYF
TRBV27	NA	NA	TRBJ1-5	TGTGCCAGCGGAGGGTTGGGGGGCAATCAGCCCCAGCATTTT	CASGGLGGNQPQHF
TRBV4-1	NA	TRBD2	TRBJ2-1	TGCGCCAGCAGCCCGGCTAGCGGGGCCTCCTACAATGAGCAGTTCTTC	CASSPASGASYNEQFF
TRBV18	once	NA	TRBJ1-2	TGTGCCAGCTCACCAACCGCAGGGGCCTATGGCTACACCTTC	CASSPTAGAYGYTF
TRBV10-2	few	NA	TRBJ1-1	TGCGCCAGCCTCTTCTTTACAGGTCCGAGGACTGAAGCTTTCTTT	CASLFFTGPRTEAFF